This T cell receptor beta chain was recovered during a study of T cells in localized non-small cell lung cancer. Study-level results: It remains possible that heterogeneity exists, since only one tumor region was sequenced. Higher T cell density in the blood was associated with longer overall survival, whereas higher adjacent-lung clonality associated with shorter survival. Peak T cell clonality was found in uninvolved adjacent lung, exceeding tumor. Paired adjacent lung recovered a median about 61 of the top 100 tumor clones.

Only in-frame clones appear in the TCRdb table, and some are missing; sequencing was by immunoSEQ multiplex PCR. The repertoire includes approximately 35,000 clones, more than 85% of them detected once, and around 11% sits in the top ten. V shed 4 bases and J shed 0 bases, with 15 bases lying between them. This CDR3 has 16 amino acids. The germline V gene has CDR1 KGHSH and CDR2 LQKENI. To note about this clone: Its target is unknown.

The sample here was peripheral blood mononuclear cells, taken before any cancer treatment. The V call is TRBV18, the J call TRBJ1-1; weak D call: TRBD1 (6 bases). This TCR was sampled from an older female donor with stage II lung adenocarcinoma. For the CDR3, the DNA is TGTGCCAGCTCACAGAACGGGGGCGGACTGAACACTGAAGCTTTCTTT. This codes for CASSQNGGGLNTEAFF.